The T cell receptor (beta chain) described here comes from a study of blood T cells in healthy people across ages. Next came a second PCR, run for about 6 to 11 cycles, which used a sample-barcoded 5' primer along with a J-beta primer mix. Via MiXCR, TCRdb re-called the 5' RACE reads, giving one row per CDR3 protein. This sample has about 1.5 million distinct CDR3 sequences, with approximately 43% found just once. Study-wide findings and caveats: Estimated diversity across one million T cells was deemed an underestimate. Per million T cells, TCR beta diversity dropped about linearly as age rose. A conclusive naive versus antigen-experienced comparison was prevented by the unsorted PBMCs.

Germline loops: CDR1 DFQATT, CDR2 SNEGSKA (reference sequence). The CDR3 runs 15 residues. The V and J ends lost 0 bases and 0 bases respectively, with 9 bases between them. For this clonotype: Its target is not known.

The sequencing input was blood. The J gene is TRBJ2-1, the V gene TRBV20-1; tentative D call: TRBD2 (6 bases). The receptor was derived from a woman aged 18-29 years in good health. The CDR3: CSARDWRVSYNEQFF. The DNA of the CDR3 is TGCAGTGCTAGAGATTGGAGGGTCTCCTACAATGAGCAGTTCTTC.